This note documents a single T cell receptor (beta chain) sequence. Its antigen is unidentified. The data were taken from a study of OX40 agonist ivuxolimab in advanced cancers. For the study at large: Patients enrolled in dose escalation were diagnosed with hepatocellular carcinoma, melanoma, renal cell or head and neck cancer. General study results and limits: Expanded clones were, on average, more numerous in CD8+ T cells than in CD4+. Determination of antigen specificity was not performed for the expanded peripheral T cells.

The V and J ends lost 4 bases and 5 bases, in that order; junction bases with no gene match: 1. This CDR3 has 13 amino acids. The germline V gene encodes CDR1 GTSNPN and CDR2 SVGIG (reference sequence). The table came from immunoSEQ multiplex PCR; TCRdb's copy has only in-frame clones and leaves some out. Of approximately 100,000 clones listed, roughly 88% are singletons. The chain employs TRBV30 and TRBJ1-6; 8 bases align to TRBD1. The sample here was CD4+ or CD8+ T cells sorted from blood, taken in a trial of the OX40 agonist ivuxolimab. The receptor was derived from an adult with an advanced solid tumor such as melanoma, head and neck, liver or kidney cancer. As DNA, the CDR3 is TGTGCCTGGACGACAGGGGATAATTCACCCCTCCACTTT. Translation: CAWTTGDNSPLHF.